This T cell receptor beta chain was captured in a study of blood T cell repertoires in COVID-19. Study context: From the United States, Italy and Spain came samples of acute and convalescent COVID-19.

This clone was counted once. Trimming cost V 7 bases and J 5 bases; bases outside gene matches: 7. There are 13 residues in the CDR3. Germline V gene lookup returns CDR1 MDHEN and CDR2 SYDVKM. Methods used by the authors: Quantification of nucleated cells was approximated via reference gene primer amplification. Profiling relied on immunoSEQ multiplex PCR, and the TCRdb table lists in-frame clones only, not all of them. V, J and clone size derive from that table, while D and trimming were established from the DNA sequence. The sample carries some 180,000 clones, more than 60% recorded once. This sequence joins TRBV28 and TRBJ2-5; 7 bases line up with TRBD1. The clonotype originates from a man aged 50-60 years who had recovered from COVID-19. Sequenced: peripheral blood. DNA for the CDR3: TGTGCCAGCACCCGACAGGGATTGGAGACCCAGTACTTC. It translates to CASTRQGLETQYF.